The text below deals with one T cell receptor beta chain. This entry is derived from a study of blood T cell repertoires in COVID-19. Data came from immunoSEQ multiplex PCR; TCRdb stores just in-frame clones and leaves some out. The sample shows roughly 340,000 clones, approximately 88% of them seen only once. V gave up 2 bases and J gave up 1 base, with 8 bases separating them. The germline V gene encodes CDR1 KGHSH and CDR2 LQKENI. This CDR3 comprises 14 residues. This clonotype was sampled from a woman aged 25 to 45 with COVID-19, enrolled during active disease. The chain combines TRBV18 with TRBJ1-1; D is unclear. Sequenced: peripheral blood. DNA for the CDR3: TGTGCCAGCTCACCAAGATACTCGAACACTGAAGCTTTCTTT. It codes for CASSPRYSNTEAFF.